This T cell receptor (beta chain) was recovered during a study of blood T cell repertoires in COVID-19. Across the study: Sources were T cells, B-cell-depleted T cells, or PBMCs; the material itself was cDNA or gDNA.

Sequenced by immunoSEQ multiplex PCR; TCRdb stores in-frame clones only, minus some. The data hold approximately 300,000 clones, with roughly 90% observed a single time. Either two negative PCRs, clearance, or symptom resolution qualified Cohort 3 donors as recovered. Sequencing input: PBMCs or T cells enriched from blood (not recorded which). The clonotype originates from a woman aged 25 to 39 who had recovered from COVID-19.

The CDR3 coding sequence is TGTGCCAGCAGGACAGGGATAACCGGGGAGCTGTTTTTT. Its translation: CASRTGITGELFF. The chain joins TRBV6-5 to TRBJ2-2, with 7 nucleotides matching TRBD1. The length of the CDR3 is 13 residues. V trimming: 6 bases; J trimming: 5 bases; junction bases outside the gene matches: 3. The germline CDR1 and CDR2 sequences are MNHEY and SVGAGI.